Below, 20 T cell receptor beta chains from the same sample are listed, as sequenced in a study of neurological immune-mediated disorders (dated by TCRdb to about 2019). Libraries were made using 5' RACE. TCRdb lists the instrument as Illumina HiSeq 2500. TCRdb handled the public reads itself, with Q25 trimming in fastp and clone calling in MiXCR, and kept productive beta chains. Records with the same CDR3 protein are collapsed into one entry carrying the most frequent genes and DNA. The sample records approximately 50,000 distinct CDR3 sequences, over 9% of which are singletons. About 5.7% of the sample comes from the top ten. Input material: PBMCs. The source of these receptors is an older man with HTLV-1-associated myelopathy (HAM/TSP).

The chain carries TRBV18 and TRBJ1-5; D is undetermined. This CDR3 region has 14 residues. The germline V gene has CDR1 KGHSH and CDR2 LQKENI. V lost 6 bases, J lost 1 base, and 10 bases lay in between. The CDR3 DNA reads TGTGCCAGCTCGCTTGAAGGGAGCAATCAGCCCCAGCATTTT. Its translation is CASSLEGSNQPQHF. Filled out from reference TRBV18 and TRBJ1-5, the complete variable domain reads NAGVMQNPRHLVRRRGQEARLRCSPMKGHSHVYWYRQLPEEGLKFMVYLQKENIIDESGMPKERFSAEFPKEGPSILRIQQVVRGDSAAYFCASSLEGSNQPQHFGDGTRLSIL.

This clonotype was counted a single time. V usage is TRBV5-1 and J usage is TRBJ1-1, with TRBD1 matching 8 bases. The CDR3 sequence is 14 residues long. CDR1 SGHRS and CDR2 YFSETQ come from the germline V gene. Unmatched junction bases numbered 5, after V lost 4 bases and J lost 3 bases. CDR3 sequence reads: CASSMIQGDTEAFF. The CDR3, as DNA: TGCGCCAGCAGCATGATACAGGGGGACACTGAAGCTTTCTTT. The full variable domain, its missing parts supplied by reference TRBV5-1 and TRBJ1-1, is KAGVTQTPRYLIKTRGQQVTLSCSPISGHRSVSWYQQTPGQGLQFLFEYFSETQRNKGNFPGRFSGRQFSNSRSEMNVSTLELGDSALYLCASSMIQGDTEAFFGQGTRLTVV.

There are many counts of this clonotype. V is TRBV6-2 or TRBV6-3 and J is TRBJ1-1; 9 positions match TRBD1. This CDR3 is built from 18 residues. Germline values: CDR1 MNHEY, CDR2 SVGEGT. V shed 2 bases, J shed 0 bases, and the junction held 10 bases outside the gene matches. CDR3 sequence reads: CASSYRDRVWTVNTEAFF. In DNA, the CDR3 is TGTGCCAGCAGTTACCGGGACAGGGTGTGGACGGTGAACACTGAAGCTTTCTTT.

This clonotype showed up many times. This rearrangement joins TRBV5-1 to TRBJ1-1; possibly TRBD1 for D (5 bases). V was pared by 1 base and J by 3 bases, with 10 bases between. The germline V gene has CDR1 SGHRS and CDR2 YFSETQ. This CDR3 is built from 14 residues. The chain's CDR3 is CASSLSGGDTEAFF. CDR3 coding DNA: TGCGCCAGCAGCTTGAGCGGAGGGGACACTGAAGCTTTCTTT.

This clonotype was recorded at least ten times. V usage is TRBV20-1 and J usage is TRBJ2-7; D is unresolved. V was shortened by 2 bases and J by 3 bases, with 11 bases between the two germline ends. CDR1 is DFQATT and CDR2 is SNEGSKA in the germline V gene (reference sequence). The CDR3 covers 13 residues. The CDR3 DNA is TGCAGTGCTAGACCCAGTACCCTCTACGAGCAGTACTTC. This codes for CSARPSTLYEQYF.

At least ten counts were recorded for this clonotype. The J gene is TRBJ1-6, the V gene TRBV12-3 or TRBV12-4, with D maybe TRBD1 (5 bases). V dropped 4 bases and J dropped 6 bases, with 13 bases sitting between them. CDR3 length: 15 amino acids. CDR3 DNA sequence: TGTGCCAGCAGTTCCCATCAGGGAGGTAATTCACCCCTCCACTTT. It specifies CASSSHQGGNSPLHF.

This clonotype appeared many times. The genes are TRBV28 and TRBJ2-5, with TRBD2 matching over 8 bases. The ends lost 2 bases at V and 5 bases at J; junction bases unmatched: 4. The germline gives CDR1 MDHEN, CDR2 SYDVKM. The CDR3 runs to 14 residues. CDR3 in amino acids: CASSLRGGRETQYF. CDR3 nucleotides: TGTGCCAGCAGTTTACGGGGGGGGCGTGAGACCCAGTACTTC.

This clonotype was detected many times. V gene TRBV20-1 combines with J gene TRBJ1-1; weak D call: TRBD1 (5 bases). CDR1 is DFQATT and CDR2 is SNEGSKA in the germline V gene (reference sequence). The V end was cut by 5 bases, the J end by 1 base, with 11 bases between. The CDR3 length is 13 residues. This chain's CDR3 is CSAHDGGNTEAFF. CDR3 in DNA: TGCAGTGCTCACGACGGGGGGAACACTGAAGCTTTCTTT.

This clonotype was seen at least ten times. The CDR3 protein is CASSFSGAYNNEQFF. In DNA form, the CDR3 reads TGTGCCAGCAGCTTCTCCGGAGCCTACAACAATGAGCAGTTCTTC. This rearrangement joins TRBV7-2 to TRBJ2-1; D not resolved. This CDR3 is built from 15 residues. CDR1 and CDR2 (germline): SGHTA, FQGNSA. Trimming cost V 3 bases and J 5 bases, with 14 bases left between them.

This clonotype was recorded many times. The chain has TRBV28 and TRBJ1-1; unclear D gene. V lost 2 bases and J lost 1, with 8 bases in between. CDR3 size: 14 residues. Germline V gene lookup returns CDR1 MDHEN and CDR2 SYDVKM. The CDR3 DNA reads TGTGCCAGCAGTTTAATAGATCGGAACACTGAAGCTTTCTTT. Protein sequence: CASSLIDRNTEAFF.

This clonotype was picked up many times. The chain links TRBV12-3 or TRBV12-4 to TRBJ1-5; 7 positions match TRBD1. V trimming: 7 bases; J trimming: 9 bases; junction bases outside the gene matches: 12. The CDR3 is 14 residues long. CDR3: CASTNLGQSRPQHF. The DNA of the CDR3 is TGTGCCAGCACCAACCTGGGACAGAGCCGGCCCCAGCATTTT.

CDR3 in DNA: TGTGCCACCAGCAGACCCGCGACGACAGGGGCGGACGAAAAACTGTTTTTT. It translates to CATSRPATTGADEKLFF. V is TRBV15 and J is TRBJ1-4; 8 nucleotides agree with TRBD1. V lost 2 bases to trimming and J lost 8 bases; unmatched junction nucleotides: 13. This CDR3 comprises 17 residues. CDR1 and CDR2 from the germline V gene are LNHNV and YYDKDF (reference sequence).

For this clonotype: Mismatch with germline at one junction end may stem from a read error. The chain joins TRBV5-6 to TRBJ2-3, with D perhaps TRBD1 (5 bases). The CDR3 has 16 amino acids. Per germline, CDR1 SGHDT and CDR2 YYEEEE. Here the CDR3 reads CASSLTAQGSTETQYF. For the CDR3, the DNA is TGCGCCAGCAGCTTGACTGCGCAGGGATCCACAGAGACGCAGTATTTT. The entire variable domain, with the rest obtained from reference TRBV5-6 and TRBJ2-3, is as follows: DAGVTQSPTHLIKTRGQQVTLRCSPKSGHDTVSWYQQALGQGPQFIFQYYEEEERQRGNFPDRFSGHQFPNYSSELNVNALLLGDSALYLCASSLTAQGSTETQYFGPGTRLTVL.

To note about this clonotype: This may be a read error: a much more frequent sequence differs by one nucleotide. The CDR3 nucleotides are TGTGCCAGCAGACGCAGGGGGGAGAGCAATCAGCCCCAGCATTTT. Translated, it gives CASRRRGESNQPQHF. V and J are TRBV6-6 and TRBJ1-5; 7 bases align to TRBD1. Germline values: CDR1 MNHNY, CDR2 SVGAGI (reference sequence). J gave up 1 base and V 6 bases, and 6 bases lay outside the gene matches. This CDR3 has 15 residues.

This clonotype was seen repeatedly, ten times or more. This CDR3 reads CASSFGPTGNTEAFF. The DNA for the CDR3 is TGCGCCAGCAGCTTTGGGCCCACGGGTAACACTGAAGCTTTCTTT. This chain uses TRBV5-1 with TRBJ1-1; no clear D. Trimming took off 2 bases at V and 2 bases at J, with 13 bases between the two ends. CDR3 length: 15 residues. Germline lookup yields CDR1 SGHRS and CDR2 YFSETQ. The full variable domain, rest sourced from reference TRBV5-1 and TRBJ1-1, is KAGVTQTPRYLIKTRGQQVTLSCSPISGHRSVSWYQQTPGQGLQFLFEYFSETQRNKGNFPGRFSGRQFSNSRSEMNVSTLELGDSALYLCASSFGPTGNTEAFFGQGTRLTVV.

The table lists this clonotype with a few counts. This rearrangement joins TRBV6-6 to TRBJ2-5; the D gene is possibly TRBD1 (6 bases). CDR3 length: 16 residues. V was trimmed by 6 bases and J by 3 bases, leaving 20 bases between them. Per the germline V gene, CDR1 is MNHNY and CDR2 is SVGAGI (reference sequence). In DNA form, the CDR3 reads TGTGCCAGCAGAGGACAGTTGGGGATTCCGGAAGAGACCCAGTACTTC. Its protein is CASRGQLGIPEETQYF.

This clonotype was detected ten times or more. The chain has TRBV28 and TRBJ2-1, with TRBD2 matching over 11 bases. Germline CDR1 reads MDHEN; CDR2 reads SYDVKM. The CDR3 is made up of 15 amino acids. V gave up 5 bases and J gave up 4 bases; unmatched junction bases: 4. DNA for the CDR3: TGTGCCAGCAGTCCTCCTAGCGGGGGGTACAATGAGCAGTTCTTC. The encoded protein is CASSPPSGGYNEQFF.

The sample holds many counts of this clonotype. The chain joins TRBV11-2 to TRBJ2-5, with unresolved D. In germline, CDR1 is SGHAT, CDR2 FQNNGV. The CDR3 is 15 amino acids. V lost 5 bases to trimming and J lost 4 bases, with 17 bases between them. The CDR3 region is CASSRKRLMGETQYF. The CDR3 DNA follows: TGTGCCAGCAGCCGAAAGAGACTTATGGGAGAGACCCAGTACTTC.

This clonotype occurred many times. The chain carries TRBV6-2 or TRBV6-3 and TRBJ2-6; D assignment may be TRBD1 or TRBD2 (5 bases each). Trimming left V 3 bases short and J 1 base short, with 10 bases between. CDR1 is MNHEY, CDR2 SVGEGT, per germline. The CDR3 covers 16 residues. CDR3 DNA sequence: TGTGCCAGCAGTTATGGGGGTTGGTCTGGGGCCAACGTCCTGACTTTC. Amino acid sequence: CASSYGGWSGANVLTF.

This clonotype is a singleton in its sample. A read error may be the cause here, since a much bigger clone is one base away. This chain connects TRBV20-1 to TRBJ1-5; 7 nucleotides align to TRBD2. The end of the DNA fits TRBJ2-3 better, so the J call may be wrong. The CDR3 sequence is 12 residues long. Germline assignment: CDR1 DFQATT and CDR2 SNEGSKA (reference sequence). CDR3 sequence: CSAGEGNQPQYF. The CDR3 DNA reads as TGCAGTGCGGGGGAGGGGAATCAGCCCCAGTATTTT.